This T cell receptor beta chain comes out of a study of PD-1 blockade in classical Hodgkin lymphoma (dated by TCRdb to about 2020). Notes on the research overall: Nivolumab dosing was 3 mg/kg intravenously every 2 weeks, continuing until either disease progression or unacceptable toxicity. The study used CyTOF and TCR beta sequencing to define a peripheral blood immune signature of response to PD-1 blockade in classical Hodgkin lymphoma.

The time point label of this sample denotes: cycle 4 day 1 (C4D1), after more than 5 weeks of nivolumab. Relapse after autologous stem cell transplantation had occurred in all trial patients, and cohorts A, B and C were distinguished by prior brentuximab vedotin exposure. A total of more than 55 patients with relapsed/refractory classical Hodgkin lymphoma made up the trial cohort, and each patient's best overall response was complete response, partial response or progressive disease. In the multi-cohort phase II CheckMate 205 trial, trial patients received single-agent nivolumab. An independent review committee assessed best overall response by applying the 2007 International Working Group response criteria. Trial PBMCs were obtained immediately prior to nivolumab initiation (C1D1) and on therapy at cycle 2 day 1 and cycle 4 day 1. Peripheral blood was collected in 8 mL Vacutainer Cell Preparation Tubes, from which PBMCs were isolated by centrifugation and then cryopreserved.

A remark on this clone: Its target antigen remains unknown. No much larger clone exists at a distance of one base, and base qualities are not known.

The Qiagen DNeasy kit was used to extract genomic DNA from unsorted PBMCs and from the negatively selected CD4+ and CD8+ fractions. TCR beta CDR3 regions were amplified by immunoSEQ multiplex PCR using primers annealing to V and J segments. Amplification bias was minimized using a synthetic immune receptor repertoire, and residual bias was removed computationally after sequencing. As for how the authors treated the data: Custom Python scripts were used to quantify repertoire diversity as the Shannon entropy index. The unsorted, CD4+ and CD8+ repertoires were each analyzed separately, with the exception of combined analyses, where CD4+ and CD8+ sequences were merged in silico. Clonal expansion was defined as a frequency increase of at least 2-fold after treatment compared with C1D1, and clones undetected at baseline were assigned a pseudocount of 0.5. Singleton clones were defined as clones with 0 or 1 copy at C1D1, and non-singleton clones were defined as clones with 2 or more copies. Clones expanded in unsorted samples were annotated as CD4+, CD8+ or unknown by matching protein sequences in sorted samples from the same patient. Wilcoxon tests on paired samples were used to test diversity changes from C1D1 to C4D1. In its TCRdb copy, this immuneACCESS table keeps in-frame sequences only and misses some clones. Where compared with another copy, unresolved V genes explain less than half of these, and the others have no known cause. V and J calls and clone size are those listed in that table; D and trimming were worked out from the DNA. The sample has more than 85,000 clones on record, roughly 90% of them singletons. The ten largest clones represent around 20% of the sample.

CDR1 is given as LNHDA and CDR2 as SQIVND, both from the germline V gene (reference sequence). The junction carries 9 bases between V and J, which are trimmed by 3 bases and 6 bases respectively. The CDR3 holds 13 amino acids from the cysteine to the phenylalanine. Only the CDR3 DNA is retained, 39 bases long and in frame from the first base. Overall results and qualifications from the work: Trial patients achieving complete response had baseline diversity similar to newly diagnosed patients, whereas partial responders and progressors had significantly lower diversity. Baseline TCR diversity was reported to be lower in newly diagnosed patients than in healthy donors and to be lower still in relapsed/refractory patients. The study was limited to a single clinical trial cohort, and causes of repertoire differences, possibly disease activity or prior therapy, remained undefined. Patients starting nivolumab less than 1 year after ASCT had lower diversity and were excluded from later analyses to avoid confounding by immune reconstitution. CD4+ but not CD8+ TCR diversity rose significantly by C4D1 (p=0.0027 vs p=0.16), most apparent in complete responders (p=0.02).

This material consisted of peripheral blood mononuclear cells (PBMCs), taken before the fourth cycle of nivolumab. The rearrangement joined TRBV19 to TRBJ1-5; the D gene cannot be named for sure. This TCR derives from a human donor with classical Hodgkin lymphoma. The DNA sequence is as follows: TGTGCCAGTAGTATGATGAGGGCTCAGCCCCAGCATTTT. Translated, this gives CASSMMRAQPQHF.